The clone carrying this T cell receptor (beta chain) was picked up a small number of times. The antigen is unknown. This sample is part of a study of STAT3 mutations in large granular lymphocyte leukemia. On the study more broadly: Over half of T-LGLL patients had one or more immunosuppressive regimens.

The repertoire was sequenced with immunoSEQ multiplex PCR; TCRdb's copy has only in-frame clones and lacks some. Seen here are roughly 3,200 clones, approximately 73% observed once, and the top ten hold roughly 17%. The CDR3 consists of 13 residues. The germline V and J ends were trimmed by 6 bases and 3 bases, with 10 bases remaining between them. The V gene's germline CDR1 is MDHEN and CDR2 SYDVKM. Findings and caveats of the study: In several patients, dominant TCR clone burden exceeded STAT3 mutant burden, suggesting STAT3 mutation arose secondarily. At least one immunodominant TCR beta clonotype appeared in every T-cell large granular lymphocyte leukemia patient.

This clonotype was obtained from a woman aged 40 to 55 with T-cell large granular lymphocyte leukemia. Some clones in this sample may be carry-over from other donors' samples. The sequenced sample consisted of peripheral blood mononuclear cells. This chain links TRBV28 with TRBJ2-3; D could derive from TRBD1 or TRBD2 (5 bases each). In DNA, the CDR3 is TGTGCCAGCAGCCCCGGGACGACAGATACGCAGTATTTT. This codes for CASSPGTTDTQYF.